This T cell receptor beta chain was found in a study of blood T cells in healthy people across ages. The study's findings and limits: The CMV status of each donor remained undetermined, and this could have confounded shifts in expanded clonotypes. The recorded TCR beta diversity per million T cells decreased in a roughly linear manner with age. The authors considered diversity estimates from one million T cells to be underestimates. The study found TCR beta diversity correlated strongly with naive T cell percentage.

After removal of 3 bases from V and 13 bases from J, the junction contained 2 bases not matched to a gene. The germline V gene has CDR1 KGHSH and CDR2 LQKENI. The CDR3 covers 11 residues. This clonotype was counted between two and nine times. Antigen unknown. A sample-barcoded 5' primer and a J-beta primer mix were used in a second PCR of roughly 7 to 12 cycles. TCRdb recomputed calls from the 5' RACE reads with MiXCR, one row per CDR3 protein. This sample yields 800,000 or so distinct CDR3 sequences, of which about half are seen a single time; roughly 18% belongs to the top ten. This TCR was sampled from a man older than 75 in good health. The rearrangement joins TRBV18 to TRBJ2-4, with 8 bases lining up with TRBD1. The sample taken for sequencing was blood. CDR3 loop: CASSPRDRQYF. DNA of the CDR3: TGTGCCAGCTCACCTCGGGACAGGCAGTACTTC.